Presented here are 21 T cell receptor beta chains from one specimen sequenced in a study of T-cell reconstitution after alpha-beta-depleted transplantation in children. Unique molecular identifiers were incorporated when the TCRbeta library was constructed. Via MiXCR, TCRdb re-called the PCR reads, giving one row per CDR3 protein. The sample includes hundreds of thousands of distinct CDR3 sequences, 9.9% of them seen just once. The sample here was PBMCs from the stem cell graft donor, taken from the stem cell graft. All receptors come from a human donor who donated a stem cell graft to a child with SCID.

The V call is TRBV2, the J call TRBJ1-6; 7 positions match TRBD1. The CDR3 contains 13 residues. V lost 4 bases, J lost 8 bases, and 2 bases stayed unmatched. CDR1 and CDR2 (germline): SNHLY, FYNNEI. The CDR3 loop is CASSGQGDSPLHF. The DNA for the CDR3 is TGTGCCAGCAGTGGACAGGGAGATTCACCCCTCCACTTT.

Only a few counts were recorded for this clonotype. The CDR3 coding sequence is TGCAGTGCTAGAGAAGGGGGTTGGTCAGATACGCAGTATTTT. Its translation: CSAREGGWSDTQYF. The chain recombines TRBV20-1 with TRBJ2-3, with D possibly TRBD1 on 6 matching bases. The germline V gene has CDR1 DFQATT and CDR2 SNEGSKA (reference sequence). V lost 0 bases to trimming and J lost 4 bases, with 11 bases between them. The CDR3 runs 14 residues.

The chain is built from TRBV2 and TRBJ1-1, with D possibly TRBD1 on 6 matching bases. Germline V gives CDR1 SNHLY, CDR2 FYNNEI. Trimming removed 10 bases from V and 0 bases from J, with 15 bases in between. The CDR3 sequence is 14 residues long. The CDR3 is CATNGGHLNTEAFF. In DNA, the CDR3 is TGTGCCACTAATGGGGGACACTTGAACACTGAAGCTTTCTTT.

This clonotype was detected only a few times. The chain combines TRBV29-1 with TRBJ2-1; D perhaps matches TRBD2 (5 bases). V shed 1 base and J shed 5 bases, with 9 bases lying between them. The CDR3 extends over 13 amino acids. Germline V gene lookup returns CDR1 SQVTM and CDR2 ANQGSEA. The CDR3 DNA is TGCAGCGTTGAAGGTGGAGGTCACAATGAGCAGTTCTTC. Encoded protein: CSVEGGGHNEQFF.

This sequence joins TRBV5-1 and TRBJ2-1; 9 nucleotides align to TRBD1. There are 13 residues in the CDR3. The germline V gene has CDR1 SGHRS and CDR2 YFSETQ. Trimming removed 4 bases from V and 8 bases from J; junction bases left unmatched: 4. The CDR3 protein is CASSGTGFYEQFF. DNA of the CDR3: TGCGCCAGCAGCGGGACAGGGTTTTATGAGCAGTTCTTC.

V usage is TRBV12-3 or TRBV12-4 and J usage is TRBJ1-5, with unresolved D. V lost 4 bases and J lost 8, with 9 bases in between. This CDR3 region has 12 residues. The CDR3 sequence is CASSSFGEPQHF. The CDR3 DNA reads TGTGCCAGCAGTTCCTTTGGGGAGCCCCAGCATTTT.

The chain combines TRBV12-3 or TRBV12-4 with TRBJ1-5; D gene uncertain. The CDR3 spans 14 residues. The V gene lost 3 bases and the J gene lost 3 bases, with 9 bases spanning the gap. The CDR3 reads CASSFDRFNQPQHF. The CDR3 nucleotides are TGTGCCAGCAGTTTTGATAGGTTCAATCAGCCCCAGCATTTT.

This clonotype was seen many times. The chain employs TRBV4-1 and TRBJ2-1; unclear D gene. CDR1 is MGHRA and CDR2 is YSYEKL in the germline V gene. Trimming removed 4 bases from V and 5 bases from J, with 6 bases in between. The CDR3 covers 12 residues. The CDR3 DNA reads as TGCGCCAGCAGCCCCACAGACAATGAGCAGTTCTTC. This gives the protein CASSPTDNEQFF.

On this clonotype: This sequence may be a read error, since a much larger clone differs from it by one base. The chain couples TRBV12-3 or TRBV12-4 to TRBJ1-1; D uncertain. This CDR3 is 14 amino acids long. The ends were cut back, 5 bases at V and 5 bases at J, with 15 bases in the middle. Written as DNA, the CDR3 is TGTGCCAGCAGTCCCCCCAGATGGTGGACTGAAGCTTTCTTT. It encodes CASSPPRWWTEAFF.

There are a few counts of this clonotype. CDR3 protein: CASSRRTGDGNQPQHF. The CDR3, as DNA: TGTGCCAGCAGCCGGAGGACAGGGGATGGCAATCAGCCCCAGCATTTT. The chain combines TRBV12-3 or TRBV12-4 with TRBJ1-5; 9 nucleotides agree with TRBD1. The length of the CDR3 is 16 residues. J lost 2 bases, V lost 6 bases, and 8 bases had no gene match.

This clonotype showed up just a few times. The V and J genes are TRBV10-3 and TRBJ1-2, with 7 bases identical to TRBD1. The CDR3 has 14 amino acids. V gave up 6 bases and J gave up 4 bases; unmatched junction bases: 8. Germline V CDR1 and CDR2: ENHRY, SYGVKD. The CDR3 coding sequence is TGTGCCATCAGATCGGCAGGGGGTGGCTATGGCTACACCTTC. It specifies CAIRSAGGGYGYTF.

This chain joins TRBV12-3 or TRBV12-4 and TRBJ2-5; D may be TRBD2 (5 bases). Trimming took 4 bases from V and 4 from J, leaving 13 bases between them. The CDR3 consists of 14 residues. CDR3 amino acids: CASSSLAGGETQYF. The CDR3 region has the DNA TGTGCCAGCAGTTCCCTCGCGGGTGGAGAGACCCAGTACTTC.

The chain links TRBV5-1 to TRBJ2-2; tentatively, D is TRBD1 (6 bases). The CDR3 sequence is 16 residues long. Germline CDR1 reads SGHRS; CDR2 reads YFSETQ. V was clipped by 4 bases and J by 6 bases, with 19 bases between them. DNA of the CDR3: TGCGCCAGCAGCCGCCCGACAGGTGCCACCGCCGGGGAGCTGTTTTTT. It translates to CASSRPTGATAGELFF.

The gene calls are TRBV11-2 and TRBJ2-3; TRBD2 agrees at 9 bases. Germline V lookup: CDR1 SGHAT, CDR2 FQNNGV. Unmatched junction bases numbered 13, after V lost 5 bases and J lost 7 bases. The CDR3 sequence is 16 residues long. The CDR3 DNA reads TGTGCCAGCAGCCCCACTGTAGCGGGGGCCTCCAATACGCAGTATTTT. Translated: CASSPTVAGASNTQYF.

The table lists this clonotype with a few counts. The V call is TRBV3-1, the J call TRBJ2-7, with TRBD2 identical over 8 bases. This CDR3 is built from 15 residues. CDR1 and CDR2 (germline): LGHDT, YNNKEL (reference sequence). With 1 base clipped from V and 2 bases from J, the junction kept 4 bases outside the gene matches. The CDR3 loop is CASSQVPGGAYEQYF. DNA of the CDR3: TGTGCCAGCAGCCAAGTACCCGGGGGGGCCTACGAGCAGTACTTC.

This clonotype was seen a handful of times. The J gene is TRBJ2-3, the V gene TRBV24-1; the D is unclear. V was cut by 3 bases and J by 0 bases, with 6 bases left in between. This CDR3 region has 14 residues. Germline CDR1 and CDR2: KGHDR and SFDVKD. The CDR3 coding sequence is TGTGCCACCAGTGATAGTAGGAGCACAGATACGCAGTATTTT. It codes for CATSDSRSTDTQYF.

This chain connects TRBV20-1 to TRBJ2-7, with 8 nucleotides matching TRBD2. The CDR3 totals 14 residues. V shed 1 base and J 4 bases; nucleotides not matched to a gene: 6. Looked up from germline, CDR1 is DFQATT and CDR2 is SNEGSKA (reference sequence). The CDR3 DNA sequence: TGCAGTGCTAGAGCAGGCGGGGGGCGATACGAGCAGTACTTC. Its translation: CSARAGGGRYEQYF.

The table lists this clonotype with a few counts. The genes are TRBV7-3 and TRBJ2-1; 8 bases line up with TRBD2. The CDR3 spans 16 residues. Germline values: CDR1 SGHTA, CDR2 FQGTGA. After removal of 0 bases from V and 7 bases from J, the junction contained 8 bases not matched to a gene. CDR3: CASSLTASGFYNEQFF. The DNA of the CDR3 is TGTGCCAGCAGCTTAACGGCTAGCGGGTTTTATAATGAGCAGTTCTTC. Full variable domain (missing parts from reference TRBV7-3 and TRBJ2-1): GAGVSQTPSNKVTEKGKYVELRCDPISGHTALYWYRQSLGQGPEFLIYFQGTGAADDSGLPNDRFFAVRPEGSVSTLKIQRTERGDSAVYLCASSLTASGFYNEQFFGPGTRLTVL.

In its sample, this clonotype was seen a few times. J is TRBJ2-1 and V is TRBV5-1, with a possible D match to TRBD2 (5 bases). The CDR3 extends over 14 amino acids. Germline assignment: CDR1 SGHRS and CDR2 YFSETQ. V lost 1 base, J lost 6 bases, and 11 bases lay in between. The CDR3 region is CASSLSGSLNEQFF. The CDR3 coding sequence is TGCGCCAGCAGCTTGAGCGGATCTCTCAATGAGCAGTTCTTC.

This sequence joins TRBV5-1 and TRBJ2-3, with 9 bases fitting TRBD1. Germline trimming cut 3 bases from V and 3 bases from J; bases unmatched to any gene: 8. Germline CDR1 reads SGHRS; CDR2 reads YFSETQ. The CDR3 is 16 residues long. The CDR3 DNA sequence: TGCGCCAGCAGCTCCGAGGGACAGGGTCTAACAGATACGCAGTATTTT. Amino acid sequence: CASSSEGQGLTDTQYF.

The chain employs TRBV10-1 and TRBJ2-1; 7 positions match TRBD2. The CDR3 is 16 amino acids. Trimming at V came to 1 base and at J to 10 bases, leaving 13 bases not matched to a gene. In germline, CDR1 is WNHNN, CDR2 SYGVQD (reference sequence). The CDR3 loop is CASSELSGGLLGEQFF. The DNA of the CDR3 is TGCGCCAGCAGTGAGTTATCGGGGGGTCTCCTCGGCGAGCAGTTCTTC.